Shown below are 15 T cell receptor beta chains from a single sample sequenced in a study of T cells expressing NK-cell markers. Reprocessing the 5' RACE reads, TCRdb reports a single entry for every CDR3 protein and omits DNA. The sample holds about 460,000 distinct CDR3 sequences. The source material was blood T cells: a sorted CD56 or NKG2C T cell subset, CD4+ or CD8+ T cells, or bulk PBMC T cells (not recorded which). The receptors derive from a woman aged 50 to 60 in good health.

CDR3 amino acids: CASSLMAGGPSYEQYF. The chain links TRBV28 to TRBJ2-7; the TCRdb D gene call, TRBD2, has no DNA to confirm it. The CDR3 covers 16 residues. Germline CDR1 is MDHEN and CDR2 is SYDVKM.

The chain uses TRBV12-3 or TRBV12-4 and TRBJ1-1; TCRdb's D call of TRBD1 is untestable without DNA. This CDR3 is built from 14 residues. The chain's CDR3 is CASSLMGTGTEAFF.

The chain joins TRBV20-1 to TRBJ2-3; as DNA is missing, the TRBD2 call by TCRdb cannot be tested. This CDR3 has 14 residues. The germline V gene encodes CDR1 DFQATT and CDR2 SNEGSKA (reference sequence). CDR3 loop: CSLTSGRDTDTQYF.

The chain links TRBV12-3 or TRBV12-4 to TRBJ2-2; the D call of TRBD2 rests on TCRdb alone, since no DNA is present to check it. The CDR3 length is 15 residues. This CDR3 reads CASSLRPSGTGELFF.

The V gene is TRBV10-3, the J gene TRBJ1-2. This CDR3 is 12 amino acids long. Germline-derived CDR1 and CDR2 are ENHRY and SYGVKD. CDR3 in amino acids: CAISGRGDGYTF.

J is TRBJ1-5 and V is TRBV7-2; TCRdb indicates TRBD1, and absent DNA this call remains unverified. CDR1 is SGHTA, CDR2 FQGNSA, per germline. The CDR3 extends over 14 amino acids. CDR3 sequence reads: CASSFGQGYQPQHF.

This chain connects TRBV5-1 to TRBJ2-2. The CDR3 runs to 13 residues. Per germline, CDR1 SGHRS and CDR2 YFSETQ. The chain's CDR3 is CASSGEAVGELFF.

V usage is TRBV11-2 and J usage is TRBJ2-1; the TRBD2 assignment by TCRdb is unverifiable without DNA. CDR1 and CDR2 from the germline V gene are SGHAT and FQNNGV. The CDR3 is 14 amino acids. CDR3 protein: CASSLDLAGVHQFF.

This chain uses TRBV7-9 with TRBJ2-3; TCRdb proposes TRBD2, but this gene call is untestable without DNA. The CDR3 covers 17 residues. The V gene's germline CDR1 is SEHNR and CDR2 FQNEAQ (reference sequence). This CDR3 is CASSLAGDKRSTDTQYF.

The CDR3: CATSRDRPNTGELFF. This chain connects TRBV24-1 to TRBJ2-2; TCRdb's assignment of TRBD1 cannot be checked, as there is no DNA. Germline lookup yields CDR1 KGHDR and CDR2 SFDVKD. This CDR3 contains 15 residues.

V is TRBV12-3 or TRBV12-4 and J is TRBJ1-2. This CDR3 is built from 13 residues. CDR3 region: CASSPLGPYGYTF.

The chain is built from TRBV20-1 and TRBJ2-3; TCRdb gives TRBD2 as the D gene, but with no DNA this cannot be confirmed. The CDR3 has 15 amino acids. Looked up from germline, CDR1 is DFQATT and CDR2 is SNEGSKA (reference sequence). The chain's CDR3 is CSASAGAGVGYTQYF.

The chain carries TRBV6-2 or TRBV6-3 and TRBJ2-7; TCRdb selects TRBD1, and the lack of DNA leaves this call unchecked. The CDR3 loop spans 13 amino acids. In germline, CDR1 is MNHEY, CDR2 SVGEGT. The CDR3 sequence: CASSSTGEYEQYF.

The chain recombines TRBV20-1 with TRBJ2-4. The CDR3 is made up of 12 amino acids. CDR1 and CDR2 (germline): DFQATT, SNEGSKA (reference sequence). CDR3 loop: CSARKRENIQYF.

V and J are TRBV4-1 and TRBJ2-7; there is no DNA to check the TCRdb D call of TRBD1. Germline CDR1 is MGHRA and CDR2 is YSYEKL. There are 16 residues in the CDR3. CDR3 loop: CASSHLRRDRGNEQYF.